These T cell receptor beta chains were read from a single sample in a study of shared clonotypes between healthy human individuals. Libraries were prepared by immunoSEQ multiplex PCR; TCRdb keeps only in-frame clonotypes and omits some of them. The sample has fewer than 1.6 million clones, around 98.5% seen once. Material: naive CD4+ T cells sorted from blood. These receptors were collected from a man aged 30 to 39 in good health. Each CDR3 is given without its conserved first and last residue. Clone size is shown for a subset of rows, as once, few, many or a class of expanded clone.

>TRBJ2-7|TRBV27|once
ASRTQSGLFRYEQY
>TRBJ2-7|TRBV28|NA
ASSFLEYEQY
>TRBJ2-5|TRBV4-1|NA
ASSQVLLAGQETQY
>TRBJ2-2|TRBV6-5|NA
ASRNIRVPGELF
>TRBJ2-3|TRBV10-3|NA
AILQGLGRDTQY
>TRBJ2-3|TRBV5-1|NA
ASSLTTYTDTQY
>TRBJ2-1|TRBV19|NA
ATAMVGGYEQF
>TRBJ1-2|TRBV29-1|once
SVVRWEQSISGYT
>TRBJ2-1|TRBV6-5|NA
ASRALAGGYNEQF
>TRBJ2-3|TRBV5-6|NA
ASGKTRHTDTQY
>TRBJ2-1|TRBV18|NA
ASSPPSGGKHNEQF
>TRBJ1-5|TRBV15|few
ATSRDRDQPQH
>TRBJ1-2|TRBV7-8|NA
ASSLDDRNYGYT
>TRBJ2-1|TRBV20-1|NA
SASPGQQF
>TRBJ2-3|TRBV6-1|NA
ASSVGQPSTDTQY
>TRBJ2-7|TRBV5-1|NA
ASSLGEDRGNEQY
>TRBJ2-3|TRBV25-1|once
ASSHLQTDTQY
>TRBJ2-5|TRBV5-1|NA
ASSGGLAGGVGETQY
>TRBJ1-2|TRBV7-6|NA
ASRDPGTGVGYT
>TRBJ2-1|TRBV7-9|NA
ASSRGTETVNEQF
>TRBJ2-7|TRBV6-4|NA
ASSEFGGSYEQY
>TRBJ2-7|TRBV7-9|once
ASSALREGLSYEQY
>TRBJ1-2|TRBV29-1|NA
SVEDSGNYGYT
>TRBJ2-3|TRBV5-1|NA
ASSSRTSGNTQY
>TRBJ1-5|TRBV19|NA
ASNGRVSQPQH
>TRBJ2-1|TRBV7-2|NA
ASSLLPGQQQF
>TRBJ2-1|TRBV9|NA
ASSVGYGQGYNEQF
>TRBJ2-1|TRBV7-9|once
ASSSTGYNEQF
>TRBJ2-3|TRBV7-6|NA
ASSLTGTSGTDTQY
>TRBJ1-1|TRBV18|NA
ASSQLDRADTEAF
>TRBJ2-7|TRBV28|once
ASSTARYEQY
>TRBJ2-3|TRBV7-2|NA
ASSPRTSGRGATDTQY
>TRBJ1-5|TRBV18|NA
ASSQGADNQPQH
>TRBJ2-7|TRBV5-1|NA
ASSLIAGSDEQY
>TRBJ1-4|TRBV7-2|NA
ASSLYPDRGAVTNEKLF
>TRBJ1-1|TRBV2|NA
ASRTYRAF
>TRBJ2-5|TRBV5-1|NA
ASSLSSVAGVGETQY
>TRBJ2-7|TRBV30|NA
AWRTGHEQY
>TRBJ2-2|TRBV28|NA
ASRLHRELF
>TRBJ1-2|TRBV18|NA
ASSPSPGQGYGYT
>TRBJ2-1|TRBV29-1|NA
SVEDSGQGSYNEQF
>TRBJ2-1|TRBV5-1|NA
ASSLPNRTSGPYNEQF